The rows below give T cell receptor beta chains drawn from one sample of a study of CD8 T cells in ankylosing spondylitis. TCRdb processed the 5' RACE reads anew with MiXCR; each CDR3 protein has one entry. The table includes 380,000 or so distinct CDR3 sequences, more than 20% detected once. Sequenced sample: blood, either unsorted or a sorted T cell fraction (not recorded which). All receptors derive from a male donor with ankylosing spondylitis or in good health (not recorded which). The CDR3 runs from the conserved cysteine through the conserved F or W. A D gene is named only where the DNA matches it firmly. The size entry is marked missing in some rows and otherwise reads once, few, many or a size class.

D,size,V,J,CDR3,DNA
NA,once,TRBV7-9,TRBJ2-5,CASSFPGQQETQYF,TGTGCCAGCAGCTTTCCCGGACAGCAAGAGACCCAGTACTTC
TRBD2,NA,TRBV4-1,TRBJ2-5,CASSPERGPQETQYF,TGCGCCAGCAGCCCTGAGCGGGGGCCCCAAGAGACCCAGTACTTC
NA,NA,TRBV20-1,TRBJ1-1,CSANGENTEAFF,TGCAGTGCTAACGGGGAAAACACTGAAGCTTTCTTT
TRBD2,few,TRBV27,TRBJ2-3,CASRGGKSTDTQYF,TGTGCCAGCAGGGGGGGGAAGAGCACAGATACGCAGTATTTT
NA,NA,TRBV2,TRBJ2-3,CASSATEDTDTQYF,TGTGCCAGCAGTGCGACAGAAGACACAGATACGCAGTATTTT
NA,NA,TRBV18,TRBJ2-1,CASSPPLETYNEQFF,TGTGCCAGCTCACCACCATTAGAGACCTACAATGAGCAGTTCTTC
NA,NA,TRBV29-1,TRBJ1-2,CSVGGEPYGYTF,TGCAGCGTAGGGGGGGAACCCTATGGCTACACCTTC
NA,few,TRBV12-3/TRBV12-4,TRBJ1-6,CASSTGYNSPLHF,TGTGCCAGCTCAACAGGGTATAATTCACCCCTCCACTTT
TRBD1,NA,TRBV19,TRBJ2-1,CASSILQGAQDEQFF,TGTGCCAGTAGTATTCTACAGGGGGCGCAGGATGAGCAGTTCTTC
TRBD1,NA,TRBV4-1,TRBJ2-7,CATGTGGNEQYF,TGCGCTACCGGGACAGGGGGCAACGAGCAGTACTTC
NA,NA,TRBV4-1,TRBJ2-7,CASSQEGPGGSEQYF,TGCGCCAGCAGCCAAGAGGGACCCGGAGGAAGCGAGCAGTACTTC
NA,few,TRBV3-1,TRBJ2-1,CASSHLIGDDEQFF,TGTGCCAGCAGCCACCTAATAGGGGACGATGAGCAGTTCTTC